This T cell receptor (beta chain) is drawn from a study of pediatric ulcerative colitis. The wider study: Disease was pancolitis in six or seven and left-sided in two, histology-confirmed. Study-wide findings and caveats: Total lymphocyte DNA, not sorted subsets, was the template. Ulcerative colitis patients shared more blood-rectal clones than controls.

Sequencing depth was up to 500,000 reads per sample. Only in-frame clones appear in the TCRdb table, and some are missing; sequencing was by immunoSEQ multiplex PCR. The data show 17,000 or so clones, roughly 70% seen once. Rectal tissue came from one to two pinch biopsies taken at colonoscopy. This CDR3 spans 14 amino acids. CDR1 is SNHLY and CDR2 is FYNNEI in the germline V gene. V was pared by 4 bases and J by 5 bases, with 14 bases between. This clone came up once. Antigen unknown. The rearrangement joins TRBV2 to TRBJ1-1; D is unclear. The specimen sequenced was gut tissue. This TCR came from a girl between 5 and 17 years old with moderate ulcerative colitis. CDR3 in amino acids: CASSGLGSGTEAFF. The CDR3 nucleotides read TGTGCCAGCAGTGGATTGGGAAGCGGGACTGAAGCTTTCTTT.